This TCR beta chain was documented in a study of T cells in Graves' hyperthyroidism and ophthalmopathy. General study results and limits: Among clonotypes expanded in thyroid above 0.001, most were also found in blood.

RNA transcripts gave rise to amplified TCR beta CDR3 regions. When the TCR CDR3 underwent first-round RT-PCR, the HTBI primer set was used. TCRdb fed the multiplex PCR reads into MiXCR, producing one record per CDR3 protein. The table has just under 750,000 distinct CDR3 sequences, over 35% seen once. Researchers defined stable Graves' hyperthyroidism as no ophthalmopathy progression within 18 months. The CDR3 runs 14 residues. Trimming took 3 bases from V and 5 from J; bases not matched to a gene: 5. This clonotype was seen a handful of times. Antigen unknown. The sample comprised blood. The chain is built from TRBV12-3 or TRBV12-4 and TRBJ1-1; 8 nucleotides align to TRBD1. This TCR was recovered from a woman in her thirties or forties with Graves' hyperthyroidism. CDR3 in amino acids: CASSFPDRGTEAFF. In DNA, the CDR3 is TGTGCCAGCAGTTTTCCCGACAGGGGTACTGAAGCTTTCTTT.